This T cell receptor beta chain appears in the sequencing data of a study of T cell responses to AZD1222 COVID-19 vaccine. V lost 5 bases, J lost 5 bases, and 7 bases stayed unmatched. Germline-derived CDR1 and CDR2 are SGHVS and FQNEAQ. The CDR3 extends over 14 amino acids. Sequencing was performed with immunoSEQ multiplex PCR; in TCRdb, only in-frame clones are kept and a portion is missing. The data contain 130,000 or so clones, roughly nine tenths of them seen just once; the ten biggest clones take up approximately 9.4%. The specimen was peripheral blood, collected 28 days after the second AZD1222 dose. This chain uses TRBV7-8 with TRBJ2-7; 9 bases agree with TRBD2. The origin of this receptor is an adult who received the AZD1222 COVID-19 vaccine. The CDR3 here is CASSPLAGPNEQYF. CDR3 nucleotide sequence: TGTGCCAGCAGCCCGCTAGCGGGGCCTAACGAGCAGTACTTC.